This T cell receptor (beta chain) was sequenced in a study of cytomegalovirus exposure and HLA in healthy donors. The overall study: About 180 million T cells yielded some 120 million unique TCR beta sequences in earlier analysis. Whole-study findings and limits: Being indistinguishable, some V segments were excluded, TRBV6-2 and TRBV6-3 among them. Accurate HLA-A and HLA-B prediction from TCR beta sequences was reported for most subjects. In an earlier analysis, about 87% or about 30%: the productive usage of most TCR beta V segments.

V dropped 0 bases and J dropped 7; count of bases not matched to a gene: 11. The germline gives CDR1 SGHAT, CDR2 FQNNGV. There are 17 residues in the CDR3. The primer mix had 60 Vbeta and 13 Jbeta primers. This table comes from immunoSEQ multiplex PCR, and its TCRdb copy is limited to in-frame clones, with some not included. The sample has about 130,000 clones, around 83% seen once; the top ten hold 2.5% to 3%. As concerns this clone: Antigen specificity is unknown.

This receptor was obtained from a woman younger than 30 in good health and CMV-seropositive. The chain uses TRBV11-2 and TRBJ2-1, with 8 nucleotides matching TRBD2. The sample was PBMCs. CDR3 nucleotide sequence: TGTGCCAGCAGCTTAGATTTTTTTGGCGGGGGGCAGAATGAGCAGTTCTTC. Encoded protein: CASSLDFFGGGQNEQFF.